The sequence of this TCR beta chain was determined in a study of cytomegalovirus exposure and HLA in healthy donors (dated by TCRdb to 2015 to 2018). The study in broad terms: An earlier analysis of fewer than 750 of the donors reported under 300 Gb of sequence data and approximately 120 million unique TCR beta sequences obtained from approximately 180 million T cells. A later analysis re-analyzed previously published TCR beta repertoires from approximately 670 donors and added high-resolution HLA genotyping to study TCR occurrence patterns. In the later analysis, no new phenotypic data were used to find candidate immune exposures; instead, reliance was placed on TCR beta sequences and their occurrence across donors. Along with the roughly 710-subject first cohort, a separate validation cohort of 120 different subjects was used. In an earlier analysis of 550 to 700 of the donors, high-throughput TCR beta sequencing was used to judge whether each TCR beta V gene segment behaved as functional or pseudogenic. Donor age, sex, ethnicity and CMV serostatus were collected together with the repertoire data. About 320 gigabases of sequencing data and approximately 85 million unique TCR sequences were included in an early release covering roughly 600 HLA-typed donors. Among the roughly 400 genotyped donors, around 81% belonged to the genetic ancestry cluster associated with self-reported Caucasian donors. All discovery cohort repertoires had been generated on a single sequencing platform. The number of typed donors differed by locus: about 620-640 for A, B, C, DRB1 and DQB1; some 540 for DQA1; around 610 for DPA1; and 400 to 480 for DPB1. Among some 410 genotyped donors of the cohort, an average of around 240,000 unique TCR beta nucleotide sequences were sequenced per donor, roughly 20% of them non-productive. A few DR-DQ haplotypes were handled as single units for association and clustering because linkage in the cohort was strong. Both class I and class II loci were covered by HLA typing, at four-digit resolution. A later genetic analysis took genome-wide SNP genotypes for about three fifths of the roughly 700 donors and used that subset as a discovery cohort. To predict cytomegalovirus infection status, the study brought together high-throughput TCR immunosequencing, statistical association of individual TCRs with disease status, and machine learning. Using immunosequencing, the study profiled T cell repertoires from 500 to 800 subjects and related those repertoires to cytomegalovirus serostatus. The aim of the study was to test whether cataloging public T cell receptors could identify signatures of past pathogen exposure.

Note on this clone: Its antigen specificity is not known. Base qualities are not provided; no much larger clone lies one nucleotide away.

In total, approximately 690 healthy bone marrow donors made up the cohort. All cohort members were sampled while nominally healthy, although unrecorded immune exposures were likely present. The donor was CMV seronegative and was included in the group of approximately 350 seronegative cohort members. Every donor gave a peripheral blood sample, and the peripheral blood mononuclear cells from that sample were used for TCR beta sequencing. Genomic DNA extraction from the blood cell samples was performed with the Qiagen DNeasy Blood Extraction Kit. Library construction relied on the immunoSEQ multiplex PCR assay. The multiplex PCR relied on a mix of 60 forward primers for TCR Vbeta segments and 13 reverse primers for TCR Jbeta segments. Amplification of the CDR3 region of rearranged TCR beta genes was performed with a multiplex PCR assay on genomic DNA. The amplified TCR beta libraries were sequenced on the Illumina HiSeq System as 87-base-pair reads. The source study handled its data this way. Across the 666 repertoires, a later analysis counted approximately 75 million unique TCR beta chains, 8.5 million to 12 million of which were shared by at least two donors. A nearest-neighbor algorithm error-corrected the raw reads and collapsed the reads into unique sequences, merging closely related sequences to remove PCR and sequencing errors. To assign V, D and J gene segments, CDR3 sequences were aligned to IMGT reference sequences. For a sequence to be retained, a match of at least six nucleotides to both a V gene segment and a J gene segment was required. A rearrangement was called productive if the CDR3 had no stop codons and remained in frame with V and J, and every other rearrangement was called non-productive. CDR3 was defined according to IMGT convention as the region running from the second conserved V-encoded cysteine to the conserved J-encoded phenylalanine. In an earlier analysis of more than 550 of the donors, sequences lacking an unambiguous match to a single V gene segment were excluded. An earlier analysis of a few hundred of the donors classified V segments as functional when productive rearrangements were above 56.7% and as segregating when the standard deviation between donors was above 5%. A statistical classification framework was developed to diagnose cytomegalovirus status using the catalog of TCR beta chain sequences. In a later analysis, V and J genes were assigned by comparing TCR nucleotide sequences against IMGT/GENE-DB human TR gene sequences. The TCRdist pipeline was used in a later analysis to assign CDR3 sequences and most-parsimonious VDJ recombination scenarios. In a later analysis, each TCR beta chain was defined by its CDR3 amino acid sequence together with its V-gene family, and reads without a unique V-gene family were excluded. As a way to deal with suspected cross-contamination and a sequencing artifact, a later analysis dropped nearly 600 nucleotide sequences that were highly shared and had low generation probability. In a later analysis, a clonal expansion index for each public chain was calculated from normalized within-repertoire ranks of inferred template counts. A later analysis computed generation probabilities with a VDJ recombination model fitted to out-of-frame rearrangements, and checked the results against IGoR. In a later analysis, TCR-TCR, TCR-HLA and TCR-CMV co-occurrence was scored with hypergeometric tests, and a repertoire-size bias correction was applied to TCR pairs. A later analysis estimated false discovery rates by permuting HLA or CMV assignments 20 times. In a later analysis, co-occurring TCRs were grouped using DBSCAN, with TCRdist sequence similarity added in when clustering inside HLA-allele-positive subsets. Co-occurrence clustering excluded repertoires with fewer than 30,000 or more than 120,000 public chains, plus five with anomalous nucleotide sharing. TCRdb limited this immuneACCESS table to in-frame rearrangements with V and J called. A share of clones is missing; checked studies link under half to unresolved V genes, and the rest is unexplained. From that table come the V and J calls and clone size; the DNA was used to work out D and trimming. The sample has 90,000 to 120,000 clones on record, 65% to 85% of them singletons. 2% to 3% of the sample comes from the top ten.

General findings and caveats noted by the study authors: A total of around 150 TCR beta chains were listed by the study as associated with cytomegalovirus. Most TCR sequences were seen in very few donors, while some public TCRs were found in many individuals. A later analysis reported that several top co-occurrence clusters appeared linked to parvovirus B19, influenza, CMV and Epstein-Barr virus. The only immune exposure information available for the cohort was CMV serostatus. About 17 rarely observed V segments, including chromosome 9 orphons, were excluded from the earlier analysis of just under 600 of the donors because counts were too low. Presence/absence analyses assumed roughly uniform sequencing depth across donors, an assumption that may not hold. The sequencing pipeline was judged likely to have produced a cluster of highly shared sequence variants as a technical artifact. Compared with the roughly 670-donor mean, donors in an Asian-associated ancestry cluster had fewer N-insertions in productive TCRs, according to a later genetic analysis. Linkage disequilibrium might explain the correlated functional status among segregating V segments, but an unknown experimental factor could not be excluded. Compared with equally common non-associated chains, HLA-associated TCR beta chains in a later analysis were more clonally expanded and had lower generation probabilities. In an earlier analysis of approximately 590 of the donors, most TCR beta V segments were observed in productive rearrangements about 87% or about 30% of the time, broadly matching IMGT annotations. A later analysis found that TCR association rates varied across HLA loci, with DRB1 alleles showing the most associated TCRs and HLA-C alleles the fewest. Most CMV-associated TCR beta chains appeared to be HLA-restricted in a later analysis, and the HLA associations seemed to be driven largely by CMV exposure. According to the authors, the approach could potentially be generalized to other disease states and immunological phenotypes. A later analysis associated about 16,000 TCR beta sequences with specific HLA alleles at a false discovery rate of 0.05. Only TCR beta chains were sequenced in this cohort, and the absence of alpha or paired-chain data limited detectable features. In both the original and validation cohorts, the classifier was reported to diagnose cytomegalovirus status with high specificity and sensitivity. Strong co-occurrence of HLA alleles, especially DR and DQ, made assigning TCR associations to individual alleles difficult. HLA typing was unavailable for some donors at each locus, so association tests used only the typed subset. A further reported finding was that TCR beta sequences accurately predicted the HLA-A and HLA-B alleles for most subjects in the first cohort. A later genetic analysis associated a missense DCLRE1C variant with V-gene and J-gene trimming of TCR beta chains, and an independent cohort replicated the association. A few of the identified cytomegalovirus-associated TCR beta chains were confirmed in vitro to be specific for cytomegalovirus antigens.

The sequenced material came from PBMCs. The TCR sequence derives from a man aged 18-30 years in good health and CMV-seronegative.

CDR3 region: CASSVGQGHDGYTF. In nucleotide form, the sequence is TGTGCCAGCAGCGTAGGGCAGGGGCATGATGGCTACACCTTC. This chain joins TRBV9 to TRBJ1-2; perhaps TRBD1 is the D gene, with 6 bases matching. At the junction V is shortened by 0 bases and J by 6 bases, with 12 bases in between. The CDR3 starts with the cysteine, ends with the phenylalanine, and has 14 residues. Here the CDR3 DNA is all that survives: 42 bases in frame from base 1. The germline V gene gives CDR1 as SGDLS and CDR2 as YYNGEE.